This T cell receptor (beta chain) was captured by sequencing in a study of T cells after yellow fever vaccination. There are many counts of this clonotype. TCRdb reanalysed the 5' RACE reads using MiXCR and keeps one entry per CDR3 protein. This sample has under 150,000 distinct CDR3 sequences, with over 7% found just once. CDR1 GTSNPN and CDR2 SVGIG come from the germline V gene (reference sequence). The CDR3 runs 12 residues. V dropped 1 base and J dropped 5 bases, with 9 bases sitting between them. This clonotype was obtained from a man aged 30 to 39 who received the YFV17D yellow fever vaccine. The sequencing here drew on CD4+ T cells sorted from PBMCs, taken 5 days after the yellow fever booster vaccination. The chain has TRBV30 and TRBJ2-7; a possible D gene is TRBD2 (5 bases). This chain's CDR3 is CAWSAFGNEQYF. The CDR3 DNA is TGTGCCTGGAGTGCTTTCGGGAACGAGCAGTACTTC.